These 19 T cell receptor beta chains originate from one sample sequenced in a study of T-cell reconstitution after alpha-beta-depleted transplantation in children. Unique molecular identifiers were incorporated when the TCRbeta library was constructed. One entry per CDR3 protein, called by TCRdb with MiXCR from the PCR reads. The sample yields 640,000 or so distinct CDR3 sequences, approximately 17% seen once. The sequences come from PBMCs from the stem cell graft donor, collected from the stem cell graft. The receptors here all came from a human donor who donated a stem cell graft to a child with acute myeloid leukemia.

Comments on this clonotype: A much larger clone differs from this one at a single base, so this may be a read error. The conserved phenylalanine or tryptophan normally closing the CDR3 is absent here, so this likely arose from a read error. This chain uses TRBV20-1 with TRBJ2-7, with TRBD2 as a possible D gene (5 bases). CDR1 and CDR2 from the germline V gene are DFQATT and SNEGSKA (reference sequence). The length of the CDR3 is 11 residues. V shed 7 bases and J shed 4 bases, with 11 bases lying between them. DNA of the CDR3: TGCAGTGGGCGGGCAGTGTACGAGCAGTACGCC. It translates to CSGRAVYEQYA.

This clonotype occurred many times. The chain combines TRBV6-1 with TRBJ2-7; TRBD1 agrees at 7 bases. Trimming at V came to 6 bases and at J to 3 bases, leaving 14 bases not matched to a gene. The CDR3 is made up of 16 amino acids. Germline V gene sequence: CDR1 MNHNS, CDR2 SASEGT. CDR3 sequence (DNA): TGTGCCAGCAGCCCGATCGACAGGGACGAGTTCTACGAGCAGTACTTC. Translated: CASSPIDRDEFYEQYF.

This clonotype was counted many times. The rearrangement joins TRBV20-1 to TRBJ2-7; 11 bases are a match to TRBD2. Germline-derived CDR1 and CDR2 are DFQATT and SNEGSKA (reference sequence). V lost 5 bases and J lost 0; bases outside the gene matches: 3. The CDR3 has 14 residues. CDR3 coding DNA: TGCAGTGCTTCTAGCGGGGGGAGCTCCTACGAGCAGTACTTC. It yields the protein CSASSGGSSYEQYF.

This clonotype has just a few counts. V is TRBV6-5 and J is TRBJ1-6; 10 bases align to TRBD1. This CDR3 has 16 amino acids. Per the germline V gene, CDR1 is MNHEY and CDR2 is SVGAGI. Trimming cost V 4 bases and J 7 bases; bases outside gene matches: 7. The CDR3 is CASSSLPGQGNSPLHF. In DNA form, the CDR3 reads TGTGCCAGCAGTTCCCTTCCGGGACAGGGGAATTCACCCCTCCACTTT.

Ten or more counts support this clonotype. This chain links TRBV12-3 or TRBV12-4 with TRBJ2-2; 8 bases match TRBD1. CDR3 size: 15 residues. The V segment lost 3 bases and the J segment 4 bases; nucleotides outside the gene matches: 4. The chain's CDR3 is CASSFGQGGTGELFF. CDR3 coding DNA: TGTGCCAGCAGTTTCGGACAGGGCGGCACCGGGGAGCTGTTTTTT.

The chain couples TRBV4-3 to TRBJ2-7; TRBD1 matches 9 bases. From germline, CDR1 is LGHNA and CDR2 YSLEER. The CDR3 runs 15 residues. The V segment lost 4 bases and the J segment 2 bases; nucleotides outside the gene matches: 6. The CDR3 nucleotides read TGCGCCAGCAGCCGAGACCGGGACAGGGCCTACGAGCAGTACTTC. The encoded protein is CASSRDRDRAYEQYF.

There are many counts of this clonotype. V and J are TRBV15 and TRBJ1-3, with a tentative D call TRBD1 (5 bases). The CDR3 has 16 residues. The V end lost 5 bases, the J end lost 5 bases, and 19 bases lay between the germline ends. Looked up from germline, CDR1 is LNHNV and CDR2 is YYDKDF (reference sequence). CDR3 nucleotides: TGTGCCACCAGCGGAACAAATAGACAGCAGAGAAACACCATATATTTT. As protein: CATSGTNRQQRNTIYF.

The genes are TRBV23-1 and TRBJ1-5; TRBD1 agrees at 8 bases. TRBV23-1 is classed as an ORF, of uncertain function. The CDR3 is 14 residues long. Germline trimming cut 3 bases from V and 7 bases from J; bases unmatched to any gene: 5. The CDR3 sequence is CASSQRQGHQPQHF. CDR3 sequence (DNA): TGCGCCAGCAGTCAGCGACAGGGGCACCAGCCCCAGCATTTT.

This clonotype was counted ten times or more. V usage is TRBV20-1 and J usage is TRBJ1-1; TRBD1 matches at 7 bases. V shed 3 bases and J 7 bases; nucleotides not matched to a gene: 8. This CDR3 spans 13 amino acids. From germline, CDR1 is DFQATT and CDR2 SNEGSKA (reference sequence). The CDR3 region has the DNA TGCAGTGCTAGTTGGGGACAGTCGATTGAAGCTTTCTTT. Translated: CSASWGQSIEAFF.

This chain connects TRBV6-2 or TRBV6-3 to TRBJ2-5; D possibly corresponds to TRBD2 (6 bases). Germline values: CDR1 MNHEY, CDR2 SVGEGT. This CDR3 region has 14 residues. The germline V and J ends were trimmed by 4 bases and 4 bases, with 13 bases remaining between them. The CDR3 nucleotides are TGTGCCAGCAGTTCCGGGGGTTTGATAGAGACCCAGTACTTC. It codes for CASSSGGLIETQYF.

The chain has TRBV7-2 and TRBJ2-2, with 8 bases identical to TRBD2. Looked up from germline, CDR1 is SGHTA and CDR2 is FQGNSA. Trimming at V came to 3 bases and at J to 4 bases, leaving 1 base not matched to a gene. This CDR3 comprises 14 residues. The CDR3: CASSLTSVTGELFF. The CDR3 coding sequence is TGTGCCAGCAGCTTGACTAGCGTCACCGGGGAGCTGTTTTTT.

The chain recombines TRBV4-1 with TRBJ2-1; D unresolved. This CDR3 contains 14 residues. Germline V gives CDR1 MGHRA, CDR2 YSYEKL. V dropped 1 base and J dropped 5 bases, with 9 bases sitting between them. CDR3 sequence: CASSQVAVDNEQFF. DNA for the CDR3: TGCGCCAGCAGCCAAGTCGCCGTGGACAATGAGCAGTTCTTC.

This chain uses TRBV20-1 with TRBJ1-3; 7 bases align to TRBD1. V lost 5 bases and J lost 0; bases outside the gene matches: 4. CDR1 is DFQATT and CDR2 is SNEGSKA in the germline V gene (reference sequence). The CDR3 has 14 amino acids. CDR3 sequence reads: CSASDRVSGNTIYF. CDR3 DNA: TGCAGTGCTTCTGACAGGGTCTCTGGAAACACCATATATTTT.

This clonotype was seen a few times. The rearrangement links TRBV12-3 or TRBV12-4 to TRBJ2-3; D not certain. The V end was cut by 3 bases, the J end by 4 bases, with 11 bases between. The CDR3 spans 14 residues. CDR3 coding DNA: TGTGCCAGCAGTTTCCCCAAAACCTCAGATACGCAGTATTTT. This sequence encodes CASSFPKTSDTQYF.

V gene TRBV12-3 or TRBV12-4 combines with J gene TRBJ2-3; D remains unclear. Trimming pared 3 bases from V and 2 bases from J, leaving 12 bases between. The CDR3 has 15 residues. The CDR3 DNA reads as TGTGCCAGCAGTTTTGCTAGTGGGTTCACAGATACGCAGTATTTT. Protein sequence: CASSFASGFTDTQYF.

The chain carries TRBV24-1 and TRBJ1-2, with TRBD1 as a possible D gene (5 bases). Germline V lookup: CDR1 KGHDR, CDR2 SFDVKD. V shed 1 base and J shed 8 bases, with 10 bases lying between them. CDR3 length: 13 amino acids. CDR3 sequence reads: CATSDFTGAGYTF. Here the CDR3 DNA reads TGTGCCACCAGTGATTTTACAGGAGCAGGCTACACCTTC.

This chain connects TRBV20-1 to TRBJ2-1, with 8 nucleotides matching TRBD1. The CDR3 runs to 13 residues. The germline V gene has CDR1 DFQATT and CDR2 SNEGSKA (reference sequence). V lost 3 bases to trimming and J lost 7 bases; unmatched junction nucleotides: 5. CDR3 loop: CSASRTGTNEQFF. The CDR3 DNA is TGCAGTGCTAGCCGGACAGGGACGAATGAGCAGTTCTTC.

This clonotype was observed a few times. The rearrangement uses TRBV4-3 and TRBJ1-3, with TRBD1 matching 8 bases. V lost 1 base to trimming and J lost 4 bases; unmatched junction nucleotides: 6. This CDR3 has 16 amino acids. The germline gives CDR1 LGHNA, CDR2 YSLEER. CDR3 loop: CASSQAGGVAGNTIYF. The CDR3 DNA follows: TGCGCCAGCAGCCAAGCAGGGGGCGTAGCGGGAAACACCATATATTTT.

This clonotype was detected many times. The CDR3 nucleotides are TGTGCCAGCAGCCTCGGACGGCTTGATCAGTACTTC. Amino acids: CASSLGRLDQYF. The genes are TRBV7-2 and TRBJ2-4; D is unresolved. V was trimmed by 5 bases and J by 12 bases, leaving 14 bases between them. Germline CDR1 SGHTA, CDR2 FQGNSA. CDR3 length equals 12 residues.